The clone carrying this TCR beta chain was detected ten times or more. Antigen: not known. Diagnosing involved the use of clinical symptoms, serum thyroxine and TRAb, thyroid ultrasound and orbital computed tomography. V was shortened by 2 bases and J by 12 bases, with 13 bases between the two germline ends. CDR3 size: 12 residues. CDR1 and CDR2 from the germline V gene are GTSNPN and SVGIG (reference sequence). It was RNA transcripts that yielded the amplified TCR beta CDR3 regions. The HTBI set primed first-round TCR CDR3 RT-PCR. In TCRdb, the multiplex PCR reads were re-called with MiXCR into one record per CDR3 protein. The repertoire holds 450,000 to 650,000 distinct CDR3 sequences, with 15% to 20% as singletons. This sample is part of a study of T cells in Graves' hyperthyroidism and ophthalmopathy. Study-level results: A model built on 13 V-J features separated ophthalmopathy from stable hyperthyroidism.

The sequence came from a woman younger than 30 with Graves' ophthalmopathy. V gene TRBV30 combines with J gene TRBJ1-4, with a weak D call TRBD1 (5 bases). Material: blood. CDR3 coding DNA: TGTGCCTGGAGTCCGCCCGGAGGGGAACTGTTTTTT. This encodes CAWSPPGGELFF. Filled out from reference TRBV30 and TRBJ1-4, the complete variable domain reads SQTIHQWPATLVQPVGSPLSLECTVEGTSNPNLYWYRQAAGRGLQLLFYSVGIGQISSEVPQNLSASRPQDRQFILSSKKLLLSDSGFYLCAWSPPGGELFFGSGTQLSVL.